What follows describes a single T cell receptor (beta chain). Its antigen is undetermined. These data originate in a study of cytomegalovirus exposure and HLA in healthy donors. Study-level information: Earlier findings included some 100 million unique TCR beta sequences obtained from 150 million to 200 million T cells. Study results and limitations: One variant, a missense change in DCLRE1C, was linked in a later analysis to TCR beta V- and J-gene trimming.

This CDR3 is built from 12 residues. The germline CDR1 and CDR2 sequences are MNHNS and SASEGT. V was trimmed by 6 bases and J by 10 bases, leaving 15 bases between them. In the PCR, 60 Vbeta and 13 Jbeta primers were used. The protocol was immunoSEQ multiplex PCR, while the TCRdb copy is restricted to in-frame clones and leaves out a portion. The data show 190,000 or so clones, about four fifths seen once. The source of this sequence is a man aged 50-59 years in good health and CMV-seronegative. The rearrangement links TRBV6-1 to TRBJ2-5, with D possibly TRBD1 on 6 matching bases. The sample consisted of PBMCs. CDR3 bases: TGTGCCAGCAGGTTTGACAGGACACACCAGTACTTC. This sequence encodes CASRFDRTHQYF.